This T cell receptor beta chain was sequenced during a study of regulatory T cells in long-lasting Graves disease (dated by TCRdb to about 2021). In terms of the full investigation: In the newly diagnosed Graves' disease group, patients had been taking antithyroid drugs for less than 3 months. Persistent Graves' disease patients were compared with newly diagnosed Graves' disease patients by peripheral blood TCR sequencing and RNA sequencing. The study was registered as a clinical trial and conducted in China. TCR sequencing covered around 13 persistent and roughly 20 newly diagnosed Graves' disease patients, about 35 samples in total.

Library construction relied on multiplex PCR. The listed sequencing device is Illumina HiSeq 4000. To build TCR beta libraries, CDR3 regions were amplified by Arm-PCR using iRepertoire HTBI primers. PCR products were gel purified before sequencing. From the authors' description of their analysis: Gene usage analysis of CDR3 amino acid clonotypes used the 62 TRBV and some 15 TRBJ segments found across samples. COPE and FqMerger were used to merge the filtered high-quality paired reads into contigs. BLAST was used to align contigs to IMGT TRBV, TRBD and TRBJ reference genes, with CDR3 defined following IMGT. Clonotypes above 0.1% frequency were classified as highly expanded clones. Repertoire diversity was measured by Shannon entropy, and V-J evenness by the Gini coefficient. Clonotypes shared by more than one individual were considered public. TCRdb took the public reads, trimmed them with fastp at Q25, ran MiXCR for clone calling and kept in-frame beta chains. Every entry covers one CDR3 protein and lists the most common genes and DNA from its rows. The V and J calls and clone size are TCRdb's, not the authors'. The sample table contains 350,000 to 550,000 distinct CDR3 sequences; only one count was recorded for about 16% of them. The ten largest clones add up to 16% of the sample.

There are 15 amino acids in the CDR3, from cysteine to phenylalanine inclusive. Of all the DNA, just the CDR3 is kept, 45 bases in frame from base 1. CDR1 and CDR2 are drawn from the germline V gene: SGHRS, YFSETQ. The time point label for this specimen denotes: newly diagnosed GD, antithyroid drugs for less than 3 months. For both TCR sequencing and RNA sequencing, RNA was extracted from PBMCs in TRIzol. The diagnosis of Graves' disease followed American Thyroid Association guidelines. Patients were recruited from an endocrinology department in Xi'an, China. Each patient gave about 8.1 milliliters of peripheral blood, collected in an EDTA anticoagulant tube. Ficoll Paque Plus density gradient separation was used to isolate PBMCs, and no further T cell sorting was done. An Agilent 2100 Bioanalyzer and agarose gel were used to check RNA quality, and a NanoDrop 2000 was used to measure RNA concentration.

This clonotype was counted between two and nine times. No antigen is known for it. One end of the junction fails to match germline, which may point to a read error. Points the paper makes about the study in general: Because the primary lesion, thyroid tissue, could not be accessed, the study looked at peripheral blood alone. The authors acknowledged the small sample size as a limitation that may reduce accuracy. Persistent patients shared more public clonotypes among themselves (around 2,800) than newly diagnosed patients did (about 970). Compared with newly diagnosed patients, persistent Graves' disease patients had lower TCR Shannon entropy and fewer highly expanded clones, which suggests clonal expansion. Sequencing and analysis were restricted to the TCR beta chain. Preferential use of TRBV28, TRBJ1-2 and TRBJ2-5 was observed in persistent disease, whereas TRBV20-1 and TRBJ2-1 were favored in newly diagnosed disease.

The same sample was also studied in work on T cells in Graves' hyperthyroidism and ophthalmopathy. The second paper states: Stable Graves' hyperthyroidism was defined as the absence of progression to ophthalmopathy over 18 months of follow-up. The hyperthyroidism patients were between 18 and 65 years old and newly diagnosed, with a disease duration of less than 2 months. Exclusion was applied to patients with uncontrolled infections, other autoimmune diseases, pregnancy or lactation. Diagnoses relied on clinical symptoms, serum thyroxine and TRAb, thyroid ultrasound and orbital computed tomography. The TCR CDR3 was subjected to a first round of RT-PCR using the HTBI primer set and the Qiagen OneStep RT-PCR kit. Most expanded thyroid clonotypes (frequency above 0.001) were also detected in blood, suggesting blood repertoires may reflect thyroid immune responses. In cross-validation, a model built on a 13 V-J signature told ophthalmopathy apart from stable hyperthyroidism with just under 90% sensitivity and roughly 83% specificity, and in testing the same model reached 80%/75%. During validation, the model predicted progression to ophthalmopathy a median of around 7 months ahead of onset, with almost 71% sensitivity and more than 72% specificity. A discovery cohort of fewer than 110 patients, 43 with Graves' ophthalmopathy and about 58 with stable Graves' hyperthyroidism, was used to find distinguishing TCR V-J signatures. An independent validation cohort of fewer than 20 hyperthyroidism patients and approximately 15 patients who later progressed to ophthalmopathy tested prospective prediction of ophthalmopathy. The roughly 91 discovery patients were randomly divided into training and test sets at a 7:3 ratio. Thyroid tissue and blood T-cell repertoires from more than five Graves' hyperthyroidism patients were also compared in the study. After sampling, hyperthyroidism patients received methimazole starting at 30 mg daily, and ophthalmopathy patients received high-dose intravenous methylprednisolone. The libraries were constructed in a second round of multiplex PCR and then size-selected and purified. The libraries were sequenced on an Illumina HiSeq2000 using paired-end 100 bp reads. Raw data were processed with SOAPnuke, discarding reads with adapters, uncalled bases, mean Phred below 15, or no exact constant-primer or identifier match. COPE v1.2.5 was used to merge the high-quality paired reads, and each unique nucleotide sequence was defined as a clonotype. Clonotypes were aligned to IMGT TRBV, TRBD and TRBJ reference segments using MiTCR v1.1. Analysis was restricted to V-J combinations with a frequency above 0.0001, which covered about 99% of repertoires. A TCS score was defined as the ratio between F50 (clonal expansion) and ExV (chaos), using BLOSUM62-based TCRdist between CDR3 peptides within each V-J. Welch's t-statistics and random forest reduced 450 to 600 V-J features to under 15, which were used in a naive Bayes classifier (R e1071). No statistical method was used to fix the sample size in advance, and group allocation was not hidden from the investigators. The paper reports TCR Vbeta CDR3 sequencing of approximately 140 peripheral blood samples: 40 or so ophthalmopathy, approximately 74 hyperthyroidism and approximately 17 progressor patients.

The clonotype comes from a woman aged 30 to 39 with Graves disease. Donor details come from another sample of the same person, matched by shared clones. This chain joins TRBV5-1 to TRBJ1-5; too little of a D gene remains to name it. Sequencing used peripheral blood mononuclear cells (PBMCs), obtained at new diagnosis, from a patient treated with antithyroid drugs. The CDR3 here reads CASSVGGIANQPQHF. The nucleotide sequence reads TGTGCCAGCAGCGTCGGAGGAATAGCGAATCAGCCCCAGCATTTT.